Below are 30 T cell receptor beta chains sequenced from a single sample in a study of T cells in Graves' hyperthyroidism and ophthalmopathy. TCR beta CDR3 region amplification was performed from RNA transcripts. A first-round RT-PCR of the TCR CDR3 used the HTBI primer set. Using its own MiXCR run on the multiplex PCR reads, TCRdb lists one record per CDR3 protein. This table has about 740,000 distinct CDR3 sequences, roughly 15% appearing once. The specimen sequenced was blood. Receptors were obtained from a young woman with Graves' hyperthyroidism.

This clonotype was seen more than once but under ten times. DNA of the CDR3: TGTGCTATCAGGAATGAGCAGTTCTTC. As protein: CAIRNEQFF. The chain uses TRBV7-9 and TRBJ2-1; D is undetermined. This CDR3 is built from 9 residues. From germline, CDR1 is SEHNR and CDR2 FQNEAQ (reference sequence).

The table lists this clonotype with a few counts. The V call is TRBV2, the J call TRBJ2-1; 9 bases are shared with TRBD1. Losses at the gene ends were 8 bases for V and 8 bases for J; bases not matched to a gene: 10. CDR1 and CDR2 (germline): SNHLY, FYNNEI. This CDR3 is 14 amino acids long. The CDR3 DNA reads TGTGCCAGCGGCGGTGGACAGGGGCACGATGAGCAGTTCTTC. Translation gives CASGGGQGHDEQFF.

This clonotype was counted only a few times. This chain connects TRBV6-1 to TRBJ2-1; the match to TRBD1 covers 7 bases. The germline CDR1 and CDR2 sequences are MNHNS and SASEGT. Unmatched junction bases numbered 6, after V lost 8 bases and J lost 5 bases. The CDR3 consists of 13 residues. Written as DNA, the CDR3 is TGTGCCAGCGAGGGGGACAGAAACAATGAGCAGTTCTTC. Translating it yields CASEGDRNNEQFF.

This sequence joins TRBV7-9 and TRBJ2-3; 10 bases fit TRBD2. CDR1 is SEHNR, CDR2 FQNEAQ, per germline (reference sequence). The CDR3 extends over 14 amino acids. V trimming: 7 bases; J trimming: 4 bases; junction bases outside the gene matches: 5. CDR3 coding DNA: TGTGCCAGCAACCTAGCGGGAGCCCCAGATACGCAGTATTTT. Its protein is CASNLAGAPDTQYF. The entire variable domain, with the rest obtained from reference TRBV7-9 and TRBJ2-3, is as follows: DTGVSQNPRHKITKRGQNVTFRCDPISEHNRLYWYRQTLGQGPEFLTYFQNEAQLEKSRLLSDRFSAERPKGSFSTLEIQRTEQGDSAMYLCASNLAGAPDTQYFGPGTRLTVL.

This clonotype was found many times. The rearrangement links TRBV12-3 or TRBV12-4 to TRBJ2-1; no reliable D call. V was trimmed by 0 bases and J by 8 bases, leaving 8 bases between them. The CDR3 has 13 residues. CDR3 loop: CASSLAPDDEQFF. The CDR3 bases are TGTGCCAGCAGTTTAGCGCCAGACGATGAGCAGTTCTTC.

The chain is built from TRBV7-9 and TRBJ2-7, with D possibly being TRBD1 or TRBD2 (6 bases each). CDR3 length: 15 residues. CDR1 is SEHNR and CDR2 is FQNEAQ in the germline V gene (reference sequence). Trimming left V 1 base short and J 0 bases short, with 10 bases between. CDR3: CASSLVGGPSYEQYF. Here the CDR3 DNA reads TGTGCCAGCAGCTTAGTGGGGGGCCCCTCCTACGAGCAGTACTTC.

This clonotype was found once. The CDR3 coding sequence is TGCGCCAGCAGTGGGGCAGGGGGCTATGGCTACACCTTC. Encoded protein: CASSGAGGYGYTF. V is TRBV10-1 and J is TRBJ1-2, with 7 bases lining up with TRBD1. V lost 4 bases, J lost 4 bases, and 3 bases stayed unmatched. This CDR3 is 13 amino acids long. The V gene's germline CDR1 is WNHNN and CDR2 SYGVQD (reference sequence).

Comment on this clonotype: This clone may be a read error of a much larger clone one base away. The chain has TRBV2 and TRBJ1-6; unclear D gene. The CDR3 length is 13 residues. Germline loops: CDR1 SNHLY, CDR2 FYNNEI. Here the CDR3 reads CASSEATDSALHF. The CDR3 nucleotides are TGTGCCAGCAGTGAGGCGACGGATTCAGCCCTCCACTTT.

This CDR3 reads CATSRRGQGSYNEQFF. The CDR3 nucleotides are TGTGCCACCAGCAGAAGGGGACAGGGTTCCTACAATGAGCAGTTCTTC. The chain employs TRBV15 and TRBJ2-1; 9 nucleotides align to TRBD1. The V segment lost 2 bases and the J segment 1 base; nucleotides outside the gene matches: 3. The CDR3 has 16 residues. Germline V gives CDR1 LNHNV, CDR2 YYDKDF (reference sequence). Looking up the rest from reference TRBV15 and TRBJ2-1 gives the full variable domain: DAMVIQNPRYQVTQFGKPVTLSCSQTLNHNVMYWYQQKSSQAPKLLFHYYDKDFNNEADTPDNFQSRRPNTSFCFLDIRSPGLGDTAMYLCATSRRGQGSYNEQFFGPGTRLTVL.

This clonotype was counted ten times or more. The chain employs TRBV7-9 and TRBJ2-5, with D uncertain. Looked up from germline, CDR1 is SEHNR and CDR2 is FQNEAQ (reference sequence). The V gene lost 7 bases and the J gene lost 2 bases, with 11 bases spanning the gap. The CDR3 length is 13 residues. The CDR3 here is CASTYTSQETQYF. The CDR3 nucleotides read TGTGCCAGCACCTATACATCGCAAGAGACCCAGTACTTC.

This clonotype was picked up a small number of times. The chain employs TRBV5-6 and TRBJ2-1; a possible D gene is TRBD2 (5 bases). This CDR3 is built from 15 residues. CDR1 and CDR2 from the germline V gene are SGHDT and YYEEEE. V was shortened by 4 bases and J by 1 base, with 12 bases between the two germline ends. The CDR3 nucleotides are TGTGCCAGCAGCCTGTGGAGGAGTTCCTACAATGAGCAGTTCTTC. Translating gives CASSLWRSSYNEQFF.

This sequence joins TRBV10-3 and TRBJ2-3, with D perhaps TRBD1 or TRBD2 (5 bases each). Germline CDR1 is ENHRY and CDR2 is SYGVKD. Deletions cut 10 bases from V and 5 bases from J, with 13 bases between. The CDR3 totals 12 residues. Here the CDR3 DNA reads TGTGCCACGGGACCCACGGGAGATACGCAGTATTTT. The encoded protein is CATGPTGDTQYF.

This clonotype appeared many times. V usage is TRBV6-5 and J usage is TRBJ2-3; 10 positions match TRBD2. After removal of 0 bases from V and 1 base from J, the junction contained 1 base not matched to a gene. The CDR3 has 16 residues. Looked up from germline, CDR1 is MNHEY and CDR2 is SVGAGI. The CDR3 here is CASSYSGTSGTDTQYF. Here the CDR3 DNA reads TGTGCCAGCAGTTACTCCGGGACTAGCGGCACAGATACGCAGTATTTT.

This clonotype was found many times. This chain links TRBV30 with TRBJ1-2; D is unclear. Germline-derived CDR1 and CDR2 are GTSNPN and SVGIG (reference sequence). Trimming took off 7 bases at V and 8 bases at J, with 14 bases between the two ends. This CDR3 is 11 amino acids long. CDR3 sequence (DNA): TGTGCCTCTGGACGGGCGGTGGGCTACACCTTC. Amino acids: CASGRAVGYTF.

The rearrangement links TRBV9 to TRBJ2-1; 9 nucleotides match TRBD2. This CDR3 contains 14 residues. The ends lost 2 bases at V and 8 bases at J; junction bases unmatched: 5. The germline V gene encodes CDR1 SGDLS and CDR2 YYNGEE. For the CDR3, the DNA is TGTGCCAGCAGCGTCTTAGCGGGAGAGCATGAGCAGTTCTTC. Translated, it gives CASSVLAGEHEQFF.

This clonotype has at least ten counts. This sequence joins TRBV11-2 and TRBJ2-1, with 8 bases aligning to TRBD2. With V trimmed by 3 bases and J by 7 bases, 5 bases remained unmatched. The CDR3 has 14 residues. Germline assignment: CDR1 SGHAT and CDR2 FQNNGV. CDR3 sequence: CASSLTGTRNEQFF. The CDR3 DNA sequence: TGTGCCAGCAGCTTGACCGGGACTAGAAATGAGCAGTTCTTC. The full variable domain, with the rest looked up from reference TRBV11-2 and TRBJ2-1, is EAGVAQSPRYKIIEKRQSVAFWCNPISGHATLYWYQQILGQGPKLLIQFQNNGVVDDSQLPKDRFSAERLKGVDSTLKIQPAKLEDSAVYLCASSLTGTRNEQFFGPGTRLTVL.

This chain connects TRBV7-9 to TRBJ2-7; 12 bases are a match to TRBD2. V lost 6 bases and J lost 5; bases outside the gene matches: 5. The CDR3 consists of 14 residues. Germline V gene lookup returns CDR1 SEHNR and CDR2 FQNEAQ (reference sequence). CDR3 nucleotide sequence: TGTGCCAGCAGGCCTAGCGGGGGGGCCCACGAGCAGTACTTC. It translates to CASRPSGGAHEQYF.

The sample holds many counts of this clonotype. V is TRBV28 and J is TRBJ2-7; tentatively, D is TRBD1 (5 bases). Trimming removed 6 bases from V and 0 bases from J, with 15 bases in between. The CDR3 runs 15 residues. CDR1 is MDHEN and CDR2 is SYDVKM in the germline V gene. The CDR3 region has the DNA TGTGCCAGCAGACCTAGGGGTAGTAGCTCCTACGAGCAGTACTTC. This gives the protein CASRPRGSSSYEQYF.

This clonotype was observed at least ten times. The chain carries TRBV7-2 and TRBJ1-1; TRBD1 might be the D (6 bases). Trimming took off 4 bases at V and 1 base at J, with 13 bases between the two ends. The CDR3 consists of 15 residues. Germline CDR1 and CDR2: SGHTA and FQGNSA. CDR3 sequence (DNA): TGTGCCAGCAGCTCCCAGGGGTGGACGAACACTGAAGCTTTCTTT. Protein product: CASSSQGWTNTEAFF.

This chain links TRBV20-1 with TRBJ2-1; 10 nucleotides match TRBD2. CDR1 and CDR2 from the germline V gene are DFQATT and SNEGSKA (reference sequence). V lost 3 bases to trimming and J lost 8 bases; unmatched junction nucleotides: 4. The CDR3 is made up of 13 amino acids. The CDR3 is CSARSGRAHEQFF. CDR3 bases: TGCAGTGCTAGGAGCGGGAGGGCACATGAGCAGTTCTTC.

This clonotype has ten or more counts. The rearrangement joins TRBV20-1 to TRBJ2-2, with 7 bases matching TRBD2. CDR3 size: 16 residues. Per germline, CDR1 DFQATT and CDR2 SNEGSKA (reference sequence). The V segment lost 0 bases and the J segment 6 bases; nucleotides outside the gene matches: 10. CDR3 region: CSARDRDLGRPGELFF. The CDR3 DNA reads as TGCAGTGCTAGAGATAGGGACCTCGGGAGGCCCGGGGAGCTGTTTTTT.

The rearrangement links TRBV4-1 to TRBJ1-1; D may be TRBD1 (6 bases). The germline V gene has CDR1 MGHRA and CDR2 YSYEKL. This CDR3 has 13 amino acids. V lost 2 bases and J 5 bases, leaving 9 bases between the germline ends. The CDR3 nucleotides read TGCGCCAGCAGCCAATACAGGGAAACTGAAGCTTTCTTT. Translation gives CASSQYRETEAFF.

V and J are TRBV19 and TRBJ1-5; 11 bases map to TRBD1. The CDR3 covers 14 residues. Germline lookup yields CDR1 LNHDA and CDR2 SQIVND (reference sequence). Losses at the gene ends were 6 bases for V and 9 bases for J; bases not matched to a gene: 7. The CDR3 loop reads CASRTGTGGAPQHF. CDR3 DNA: TGTGCCAGTAGGACCGGGACAGGGGGTGCGCCCCAGCATTTT.

This clonotype turned up a few times. The chain recombines TRBV6-8 with TRBJ2-7, with D unclear. The CDR3 loop spans 16 amino acids. Trimming shortened V by 2 bases and J by 0 bases, and 14 bases separated the two germline ends. Germline values: CDR1 MNHGY, CDR2 SAAAGT. As DNA, the CDR3 is TGTGCCAGCAGTTACGTGGGGATAAAGCCCTCCTACGAGCAGTACTTC. Amino acids: CASSYVGIKPSYEQYF.

This clonotype has a count of ten or more. The V and J genes are TRBV6-1 and TRBJ2-7; 7 bases are a match to TRBD2. CDR3 length equals 14 residues. Looked up from germline, CDR1 is MNHNS and CDR2 is SASEGT. The V gene end was trimmed by 4 bases and the J gene end by 4 bases; junction bases not matched to a gene: 7. DNA for the CDR3: TGTGCCAGCAGTGCGGCGGGAGTTAGTTACGAGCAGTACTTC. Translating gives CASSAAGVSYEQYF.

The genes are TRBV30 and TRBJ1-2, with D uncertain. Germline-derived CDR1 and CDR2 are GTSNPN and SVGIG (reference sequence). Trimming took 4 bases from V and 4 from J, leaving 13 bases between them. The CDR3 totals 13 residues. CDR3 sequence: CAWNEGWSYGYTF. CDR3 bases: TGTGCCTGGAATGAAGGGTGGTCCTATGGCTACACCTTC.

This clonotype showed up many times. The rearrangement links TRBV6-1 to TRBJ2-1; no clear D gene. This CDR3 comprises 20 residues. Trimming stripped 5 bases from V and 4 bases from J, with 30 bases between. Germline CDR1 MNHNS, CDR2 SASEGT. This CDR3 reads CASSYVSFWSRSNVYNEQFF. The DNA for the CDR3 is TGTGCCAGCAGTTACGTGAGTTTTTGGAGCCGGTCGAACGTATACAATGAGCAGTTCTTC.

The chain couples TRBV4-3 to TRBJ2-7; 10 bases line up with TRBD2. V trimming: 4 bases; J trimming: 4 bases; junction bases outside the gene matches: 10. Germline CDR1 reads LGHNA; CDR2 reads YSLEER. CDR3 size: 16 residues. The CDR3 spells CASSPWLAGDVYEQYF. The CDR3 DNA follows: TGCGCCAGCAGCCCGTGGCTAGCGGGAGATGTGTACGAGCAGTACTTC.

This clonotype was observed at least ten times. The chain couples TRBV6-1 to TRBJ1-2; TRBD1 aligns across 7 bases. V shed 3 bases and J 3 bases; nucleotides not matched to a gene: 4. Looked up from germline, CDR1 is MNHNS and CDR2 is SASEGT. CDR3 length: 14 residues. In DNA form, the CDR3 reads TGTGCCAGCAGTGACCGGGACAGATACTATGGCTACACCTTC. It codes for CASSDRDRYYGYTF.

The rearrangement uses TRBV18 and TRBJ2-1, with D possibly being TRBD1 (6 bases). The CDR3 covers 16 residues. The germline V gene encodes CDR1 KGHSH and CDR2 LQKENI. V was pared by 3 bases and J by 6 bases, with 18 bases between. The CDR3 DNA reads TGTGCCAGCTCACCGACCTACAGGGCTGAGGGCAATGAGCAGTTCTTC. Its protein product is CASSPTYRAEGNEQFF.